This T cell receptor (beta chain) was documented in a study of control samples from healthy donors and cancer patients. Method: immunoSEQ multiplex PCR; TCRdb's copy keeps in-frame clones and lacks some. The sample lists around 200,000 clones, around 91% occurring once. The CDR3 is 16 amino acids. Germline V gene lookup returns CDR1 MGHDK and CDR2 SYGVNS. The V and J ends lost 3 bases and 8 bases, in that order; junction bases with no gene match: 10. V is TRBV25-1 and J is TRBJ1-4; 9 nucleotides match TRBD1. The material sequenced was blood. The sequence was obtained from a woman aged 30 to 39 in good health. The CDR3 coding sequence is TGTGCCAGCAGTGACCCCCCGGGACAGGGAGAGGAAAAACTGTTTTTT. This sequence encodes CASSDPPGQGEEKLFF.